This TCR beta chain was sequenced in a study of memory CD4+ T cells and cytomegalovirus serostatus. In this sample, this clone turned up a few times. Single viable CD3+CD4+CD8-CD45RO+ cells were sorted as the memory CD4+ T cells. Total CD4+ T cells were enriched by CD4 positive selection. CDR3 length equals 15 residues. From germline, CDR1 is SNHLY and CDR2 FYNNEI. Trimming took 2 bases from V and 5 from J, leaving 16 bases between them. Assay used: immunoSEQ multiplex PCR; TCRdb lists only in-frame clones, some missing. The sample holds fewer than 40,000 clones, roughly 85% seen once. Material: memory CD4+ T cells from blood. This receptor was taken from an adult in good health and CMV-seropositive. The chain is built from TRBV2 and TRBJ2-7; D gene uncertain. The CDR3 spells CASSESRIPHHEQYF. The CDR3 DNA reads TGTGCCAGCAGTGAATCGCGGATCCCTCATCACGAGCAGTACTTC. The full variable domain, with the rest looked up from reference TRBV2 and TRBJ2-7, is EPEVTQTPSHQVTQMGQEVILRCVPISNHLYFYWYRQILGQKVEFLVSFYNNEISEKSEIFDDQFSVERPDGSNFTLKIRSTKLEDSAMYFCASSESRIPHHEQYFGPGTRLTVT.